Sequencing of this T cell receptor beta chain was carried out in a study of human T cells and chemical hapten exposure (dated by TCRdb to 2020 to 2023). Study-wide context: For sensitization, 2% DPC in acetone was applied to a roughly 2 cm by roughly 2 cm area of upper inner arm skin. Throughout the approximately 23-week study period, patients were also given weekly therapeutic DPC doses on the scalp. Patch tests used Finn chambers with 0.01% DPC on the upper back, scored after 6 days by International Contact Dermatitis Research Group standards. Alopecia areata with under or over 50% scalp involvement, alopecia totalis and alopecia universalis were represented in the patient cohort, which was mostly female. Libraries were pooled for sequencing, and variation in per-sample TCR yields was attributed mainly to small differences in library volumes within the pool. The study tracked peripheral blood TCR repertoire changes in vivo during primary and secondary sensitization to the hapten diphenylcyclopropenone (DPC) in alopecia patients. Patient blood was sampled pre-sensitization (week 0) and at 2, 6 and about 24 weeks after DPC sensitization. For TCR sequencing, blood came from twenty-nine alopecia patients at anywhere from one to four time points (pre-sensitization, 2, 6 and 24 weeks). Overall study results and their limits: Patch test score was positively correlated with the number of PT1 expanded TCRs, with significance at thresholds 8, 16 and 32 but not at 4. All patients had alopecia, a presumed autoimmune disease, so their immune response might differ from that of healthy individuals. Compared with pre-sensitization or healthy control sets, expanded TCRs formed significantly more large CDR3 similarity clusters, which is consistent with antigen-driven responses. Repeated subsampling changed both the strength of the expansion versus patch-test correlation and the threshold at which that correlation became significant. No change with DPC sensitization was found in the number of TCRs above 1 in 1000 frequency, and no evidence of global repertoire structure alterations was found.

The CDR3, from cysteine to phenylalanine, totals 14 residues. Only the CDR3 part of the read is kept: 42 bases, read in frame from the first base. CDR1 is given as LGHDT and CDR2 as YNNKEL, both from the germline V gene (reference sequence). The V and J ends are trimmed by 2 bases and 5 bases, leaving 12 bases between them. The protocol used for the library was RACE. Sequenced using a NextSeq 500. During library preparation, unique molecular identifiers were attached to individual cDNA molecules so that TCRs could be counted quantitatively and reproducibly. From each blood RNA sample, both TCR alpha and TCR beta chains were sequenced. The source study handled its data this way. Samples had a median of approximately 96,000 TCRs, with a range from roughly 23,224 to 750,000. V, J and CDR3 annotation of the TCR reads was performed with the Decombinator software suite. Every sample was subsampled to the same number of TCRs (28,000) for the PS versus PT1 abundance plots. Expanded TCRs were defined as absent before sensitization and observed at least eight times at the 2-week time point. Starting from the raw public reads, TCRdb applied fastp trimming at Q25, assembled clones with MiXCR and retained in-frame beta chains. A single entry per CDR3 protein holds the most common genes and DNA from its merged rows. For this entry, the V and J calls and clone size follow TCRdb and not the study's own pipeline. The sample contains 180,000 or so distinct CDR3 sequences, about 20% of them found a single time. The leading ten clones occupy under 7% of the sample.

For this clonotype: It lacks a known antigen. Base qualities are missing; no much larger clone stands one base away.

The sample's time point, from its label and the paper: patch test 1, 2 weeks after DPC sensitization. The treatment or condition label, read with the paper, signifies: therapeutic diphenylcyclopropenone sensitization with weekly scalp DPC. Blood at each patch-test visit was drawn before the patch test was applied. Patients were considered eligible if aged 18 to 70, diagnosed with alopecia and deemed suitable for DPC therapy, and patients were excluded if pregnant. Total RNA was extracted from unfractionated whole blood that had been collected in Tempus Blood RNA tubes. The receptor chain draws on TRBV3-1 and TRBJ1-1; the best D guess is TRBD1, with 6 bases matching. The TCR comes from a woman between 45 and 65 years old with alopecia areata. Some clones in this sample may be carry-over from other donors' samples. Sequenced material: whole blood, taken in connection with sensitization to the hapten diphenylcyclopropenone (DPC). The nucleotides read TGTGCCAGCAGCCAAAGGGGGGCAGGGACTGAAGCTTTCTTT. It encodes CASSQRGAGTEAFF.